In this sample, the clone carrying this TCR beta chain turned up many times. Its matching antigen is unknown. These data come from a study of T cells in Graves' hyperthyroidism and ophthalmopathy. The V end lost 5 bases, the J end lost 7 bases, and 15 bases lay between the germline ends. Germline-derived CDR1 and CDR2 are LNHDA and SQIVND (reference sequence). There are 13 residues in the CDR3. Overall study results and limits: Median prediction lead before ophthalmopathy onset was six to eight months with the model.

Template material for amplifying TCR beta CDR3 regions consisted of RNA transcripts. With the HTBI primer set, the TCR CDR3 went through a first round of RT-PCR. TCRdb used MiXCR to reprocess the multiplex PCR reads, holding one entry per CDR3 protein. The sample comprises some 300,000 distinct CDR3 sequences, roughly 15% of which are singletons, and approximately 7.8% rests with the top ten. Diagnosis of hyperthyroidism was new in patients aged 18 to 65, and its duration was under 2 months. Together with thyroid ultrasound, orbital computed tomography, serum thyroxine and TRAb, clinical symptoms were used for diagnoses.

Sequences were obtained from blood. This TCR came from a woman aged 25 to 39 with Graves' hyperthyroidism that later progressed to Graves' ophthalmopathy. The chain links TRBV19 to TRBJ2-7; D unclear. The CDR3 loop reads CASSHPTSGEQYF. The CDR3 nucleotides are TGTGCCAGTAGTCATCCTACTTCGGGTGAGCAGTACTTC. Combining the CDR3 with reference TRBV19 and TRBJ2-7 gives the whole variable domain DGGITQSPKYLFRKEGQNVTLSCEQNLNHDAMYWYRQDPGQGLRLIYYSQIVNDFQKGDIAEGYSVSREKKESFPLTVTSAQKNPTAFYLCASSHPTSGEQYFGPGTRLTVT.